This T cell receptor beta chain was identified during a study of radiation and T cells in renal cell carcinoma. V was shortened by 8 bases and J by 3 bases, with 18 bases between the two germline ends. The CDR3 spans 14 residues. The germline V gene encodes CDR1 SGHDT and CDR2 YYEEEE. The time point was: blood 4 weeks post-SBRT, at nephrectomy. Regarding treatment: 15 Gy SBRT to primary tumor, nephrectomy 4 weeks later. Nephrectomy followed 15 Gy stereotactic body radiation by 4 weeks. Generated by immunoSEQ multiplex PCR, the TCRdb table keeps only in-frame clones and is missing some. The sample consists of about 83,000 clones, approximately 87% of them appearing once.

Here the sequenced sample was blood, taken from a patient whose treatment included radiotherapy and nephrectomy. This sequence was found in a woman aged 60-70 years with renal cell carcinoma. The chain joins TRBV5-6 to TRBJ2-7; D is possibly TRBD1 or TRBD2 (5 bases each). The CDR3 DNA is TGTGCCAGTACCGCGAGAGGGGTAAGCTACGAGCAGTACTTC. It encodes CASTARGVSYEQYF.